Listed here is a single T cell receptor (beta chain). This entry is derived from a study of blood T cell repertoires in COVID-19. The assay was immunoSEQ multiplex PCR, and TCRdb's table has in-frame clones only and misses some. The data show 200,000 to 250,000 clones, about four fifths seen once. Recruited during active infection, patients (from Seattle) were subsequently followed longitudinally. Trimming took off 3 bases at V and 1 base at J, with 9 bases between the two ends. Germline CDR1 and CDR2: SQVTM and ANQGSEA. The CDR3 is made up of 13 amino acids. The sequenced sample was peripheral blood. The chain couples TRBV29-1 to TRBJ1-1; D unclear. The sequence came from a woman older than 75 with COVID-19, enrolled during active disease. The CDR3 sequence is CSVERQQNTEAFF. CDR3 DNA sequence: TGCAGCGTTGAGCGGCAGCAGAACACTGAAGCTTTCTTT.